This T cell receptor (beta chain) was documented in a study of T cell changes during pregnancy in multiple sclerosis. In its sample, this clone was seen once. Germline V CDR1 and CDR2: MGHRA, YSYEKL. The CDR3 has 13 amino acids. V was pared by 4 bases and J by 1 base, with 6 bases between. Using immunoSEQ multiplex PCR, the repertoire was profiled, and TCRdb retains in-frame clones only, with some absent. The repertoire holds tens of thousands of clones, with 75% to 95% as singletons. The source is a female donor with multiple sclerosis, enrolled in a pregnancy study. The J gene is TRBJ2-3, the V gene TRBV4-1, with D unresolved. Here the sequenced sample was CD4+ T cells from peripheral blood mononuclear cells, taken in the second trimester of pregnancy. CDR3 sequence: CASSLRRTDTQYF. Written as DNA, the CDR3 is TGCGCCAGCAGCCTCCGTCGCACAGATACGCAGTATTTT.